This TCR beta chain was identified during a study of cytomegalovirus exposure and HLA in healthy donors. In regard to this clone: Its antigen is unknown.

Study-level findings and limits: A later examination showed that TCR association rates differed by HLA locus, with DRB1 most and HLA-C fewest. For presence/absence analyses, sequencing depth was assumed to be roughly uniform across donors.

The primer mix had 60 Vbeta and 13 Jbeta primers. This table comes from immunoSEQ multiplex PCR, and its TCRdb copy is limited to in-frame clones, with some not included. The sample has fewer than 150,000 clones, roughly 65% seen once. The clonotype originates from a woman younger than 45 in good health and CMV-seronegative. Sequencing used PBMCs.

The CDR3 DNA sequence: TGTGCCAGCAGCCCAGACAGGGGGTATGGCTACACCTTC. Its protein is CASSPDRGYGYTF. This rearrangement joins TRBV7-2 to TRBJ1-2, with TRBD1 matching 9 bases. CDR1 is SGHTA, CDR2 FQGNSA, per germline. The CDR3 runs to 13 residues. With 5 bases clipped from V and 5 bases from J, the junction kept 3 bases outside the gene matches. Together with reference TRBV7-2 and TRBJ1-2, the CDR3 gives the full variable domain: GAGVSQSPSNKVTEKGKDVELRCDPISGHTALYWYRQSLGQGLEFLIYFQGNSAPDKSGLPSDRFSAERTGGSVSTLTIQRTQQEDSAVYLCASSPDRGYGYTFGSGTRLTVV.